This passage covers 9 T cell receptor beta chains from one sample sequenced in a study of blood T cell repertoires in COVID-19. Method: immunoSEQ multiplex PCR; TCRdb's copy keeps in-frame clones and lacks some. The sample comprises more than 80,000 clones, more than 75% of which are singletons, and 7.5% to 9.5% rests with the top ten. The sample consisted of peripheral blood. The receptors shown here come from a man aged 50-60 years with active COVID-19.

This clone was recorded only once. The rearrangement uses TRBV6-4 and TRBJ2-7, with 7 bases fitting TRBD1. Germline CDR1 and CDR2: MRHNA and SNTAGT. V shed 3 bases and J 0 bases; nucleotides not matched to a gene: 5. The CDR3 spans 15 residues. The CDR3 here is CASSDGQACSYEQYF. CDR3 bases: TGTGCCAGCAGTGATGGACAGGCGTGCTCCTACGAGCAGTACTTC.

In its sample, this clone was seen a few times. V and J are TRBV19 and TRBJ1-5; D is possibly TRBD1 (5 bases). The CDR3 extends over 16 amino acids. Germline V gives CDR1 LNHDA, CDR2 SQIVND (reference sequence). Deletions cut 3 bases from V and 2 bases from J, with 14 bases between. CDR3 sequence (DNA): TGTGCCAGTAGTATGGGGGGGTTTGTACGCAATCAGCCCCAGCATTTT. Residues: CASSMGGFVRNQPQHF. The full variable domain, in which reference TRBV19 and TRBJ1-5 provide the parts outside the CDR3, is DGGITQSPKYLFRKEGQNVTLSCEQNLNHDAMYWYRQDPGQGLRLIYYSQIVNDFQKGDIAEGYSVSREKKESFPLTVTSAQKNPTAFYLCASSMGGFVRNQPQHFGDGTRLSIL.

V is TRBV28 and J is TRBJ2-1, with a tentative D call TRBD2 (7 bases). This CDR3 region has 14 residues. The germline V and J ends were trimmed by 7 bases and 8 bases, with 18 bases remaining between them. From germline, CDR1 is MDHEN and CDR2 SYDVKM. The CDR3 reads CASTEGGALDEQFF. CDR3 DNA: TGTGCCAGCACGGAGGGGGGGGCCTTGGATGAGCAGTTCTTC.

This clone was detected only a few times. The CDR3 spells CASSFDSTGYGYTF. CDR3 bases: TGTGCCAGCAGCTTTGACTCGACCGGCTATGGCTACACCTTC. This sequence joins TRBV7-2 and TRBJ1-2; no clear D. The CDR3 extends over 14 amino acids. Trimming cost V 3 bases and J 4 bases, with 12 bases left between them. Germline-derived CDR1 and CDR2 are SGHTA and FQGNSA.

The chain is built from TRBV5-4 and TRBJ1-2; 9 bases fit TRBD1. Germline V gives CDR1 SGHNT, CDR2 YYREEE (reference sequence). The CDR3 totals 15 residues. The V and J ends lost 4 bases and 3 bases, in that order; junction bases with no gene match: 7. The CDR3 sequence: CASSVPDRGDYGYTF. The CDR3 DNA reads TGTGCCAGCAGCGTACCGGACAGGGGAGACTATGGCTACACCTTC.

CDR3: CASSLETGEREQYF. Written as DNA, the CDR3 is TGCGCCAGCAGCTTGGAGACAGGGGAAAGGGAGCAGTACTTC. This chain connects TRBV5-1 to TRBJ2-7; 8 bases agree with TRBD1. V lost 0 bases to trimming and J lost 7 bases; unmatched junction nucleotides: 6. This CDR3 comprises 14 residues. The germline V gene has CDR1 SGHRS and CDR2 YFSETQ.

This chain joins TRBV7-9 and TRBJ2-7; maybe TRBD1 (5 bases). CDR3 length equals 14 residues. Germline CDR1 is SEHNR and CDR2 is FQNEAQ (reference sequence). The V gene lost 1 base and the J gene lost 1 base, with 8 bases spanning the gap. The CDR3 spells CASSLGDRSYEQYF. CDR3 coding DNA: TGTGCCAGCAGCTTAGGAGACAGATCCTACGAGCAGTACTTC. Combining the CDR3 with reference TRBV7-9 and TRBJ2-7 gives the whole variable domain DTGVSQNPRHKITKRGQNVTFRCDPISEHNRLYWYRQTLGQGPEFLTYFQNEAQLEKSRLLSDRFSAERPKGSFSTLEIQRTEQGDSAMYLCASSLGDRSYEQYFGPGTRLTVT.

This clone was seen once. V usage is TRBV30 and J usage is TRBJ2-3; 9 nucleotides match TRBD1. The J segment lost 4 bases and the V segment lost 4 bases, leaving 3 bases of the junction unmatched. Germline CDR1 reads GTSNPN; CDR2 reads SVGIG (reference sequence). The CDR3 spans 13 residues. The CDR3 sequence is CAWTTGGADTQYF. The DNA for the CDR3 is TGTGCCTGGACGACAGGGGGAGCAGATACGCAGTATTTT.

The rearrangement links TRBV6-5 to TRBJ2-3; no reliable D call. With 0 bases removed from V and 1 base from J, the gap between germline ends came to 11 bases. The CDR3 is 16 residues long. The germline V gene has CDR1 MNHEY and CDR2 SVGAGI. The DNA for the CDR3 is TGTGCCAGCAGTTACTCGGCCGCAGTCGGCACAGATACGCAGTATTTT. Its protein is CASSYSAAVGTDTQYF.